The present T cell receptor (beta chain) was sequenced within a study of early T cells in non-severe SARS-CoV-2 infection. Overall study context: Bulk RNA taken from unsorted whole blood was sequenced, leaving chains unpaired.

This CDR3 comprises 16 residues. V lost 1 base and J lost 5, with 14 bases in between. CDR1 LGHNA and CDR2 YSLEER come from the germline V gene. The table lists this clonotype with many counts. Attached unique molecular identifiers marked individual cDNA molecules. TCRdb recomputed calls from the 5' RACE reads with MiXCR, one row per CDR3 protein. Counted here are tens of thousands of distinct CDR3 sequences, 10% to 13% occurring once; the ten biggest clones make up under 2%. This TCR was recovered from an adult who was a healthcare worker with PCR-confirmed SARS-CoV-2 infection or an uninfected control (not recorded which). The chain joins TRBV4-3 to TRBJ2-2, with D perhaps matching TRBD2 (6 bases). Specimen: whole blood. CDR3 sequence (DNA): TGCGCCAGCAGCCAAGGGCGGGGTCTTGTTACCGGGGAGCTGTTTTTT. Translation: CASSQGRGLVTGELFF.